This T cell receptor (beta chain) comes out of a study of cytomegalovirus exposure and HLA in healthy donors. Study context: A data release that came early held 75 million to 85 million unique TCRs from HLA-typed donors. General observations from the study: The authors confirmed in vitro that three CMV-associated chains were specific for CMV antigens.

CDR3 size: 14 residues. Trimming took 2 bases from V and 4 from J; bases not matched to a gene: 4. Germline loops: CDR1 MNHEY, CDR2 SVGAGI. PCR used 60 Vbeta primers and 13 Jbeta primers. Profiled with immunoSEQ multiplex PCR; TCRdb holds only in-frame clones, not every one. Of about 140,000 clones in the sample, 80% to 85% are singletons; the top ten hold 1.2%. Notes on this clone: Its antigen is unidentified.

What was sequenced was PBMCs. The chain uses TRBV6-5 and TRBJ1-1; 7 bases map to TRBD1. The clonotype comes from a female donor in good health and CMV-seronegative. CDR3 sequence reads: CASSYETGITEAFF. The CDR3 DNA sequence: TGTGCCAGCAGTTACGAGACAGGGATCACTGAAGCTTTCTTT.